Given below is one T cell receptor beta chain in context. Only a few counts were recorded for this clonotype. This receptor's antigen is unknown. No base qualities exist here, and no much larger clone lies one base off it. This entry comes from a study of T-cell memory formation after mild COVID-19 (dated by TCRdb to the early 2020s). With regard to the full study: Most TCR sequence clusters were specific to one of the two donors. In two donors, T-cell clones that expanded and contracted after mild COVID-19 were followed by sequencing TCRalpha and TCRbeta repertoires longitudinally. Two young, previously healthy adult volunteers, one female and one male, were included in the cohort. Beyond this particular receptor, the publication reports: The second-wave clones that peaked on day 37 were not confirmed to be SARS-CoV-2 specific. Some responding clones were found in pre-infection memory, which suggests that pre-existing cross-reactive memory T cells took part in the SARS-CoV-2 response. Only two mild cases were covered in the study, and larger cohorts including severe cases with pre-infection samples were considered necessary. Contracting CD4+ clones were located mainly in the CM and EM memory subsets, whereas CD8+ clones were found to be enriched in EMRA. From day 15 to 85, contracting clones showed balanced CD4/CD8 phenotypes, whereas a second wave of clones that expanded from day 15 to 37 leaned towards CD4+.

CDR1 and CDR2, looked up from the germline V gene (reference sequence), are DFQATT and SNEGSKA. From the cysteine through the phenylalanine, the CDR3 covers 15 amino acids. Only the CDR3 region is kept as DNA, spanning 45 bases read in frame from base 1. V was cut back by 2 bases and J by 1 base, leaving a gap of 14 bases between them. The instrument given in TCRdb is Illumina NovaSeq 6000. cDNA libraries for TCRalpha and TCRbeta were prepared by 5'RACE using constant-segment primers, with sample barcodes and unique molecular identifiers added. Trizol reagent was used to extract RNA from every sample. Libraries were amplified in two PCR steps, with a second sample barcode and Illumina TruSeq adapters added in the second step. Libraries were sequenced on an Illumina NovaSeq with 2 x 150 bp paired-end reads. Per the original workflow: Demultiplexing of reads and collapsing into UMI-guided consensus sequences were performed with migec v1.2.7. With mixcr v2.1.11, UMI consensuses were aligned to TRA and TRB V and J templates and assembled into clonotypes. A clonotype was counted as expanded or contracted only when both edgeR and NoisET called the clonotype significant, with the noise models trained on biological replicates. For edgeR calls, the thresholds were a false discovery rate-adjusted p below 0.01 and a log2 fold-change of 1. As an exploratory analysis of dynamics, PCA with hierarchical clustering was applied to max-normalized trajectories of the 1000 most abundant clonotypes. Separately sequenced CD4+ and CD8+ repertoires were used to assign a CD4 or CD8 phenotype to each responding clone. The public reads were reprocessed in TCRdb via fastp at Q25 and MiXCR, keeping in-frame beta chains. For every CDR3 protein sequence, its rows merge into one entry that carries the most common genes and DNA. The V and J calls reflect TCRdb's pipeline rather than the authors' work. A total of fewer than 550,000 distinct CDR3 sequences appear in this sample, 20% of them only once. Jointly, the top ten make up 8.4% of the sample.

PBMCs were isolated by Ficoll-Paque density gradient centrifugation. This sequence originates from an adult woman who had mild COVID-19 (a few samples of this study predate the infection). The sample titles of this study are shuffled in the database, so cell type and time point are left out; the donor was told from shared clones. The rearrangement joined TRBV20-1 to TRBJ1-2; the D gene cannot be resolved reliably. The sequenced material came from PBMCs or a T cell subset sorted from them (not recorded which). CDR3 sequence: CSARRPGSHNYGYTF. DNA sequence: TGCAGTGCTAGACGGCCGGGATCACATAACTATGGCTACACCTTC.